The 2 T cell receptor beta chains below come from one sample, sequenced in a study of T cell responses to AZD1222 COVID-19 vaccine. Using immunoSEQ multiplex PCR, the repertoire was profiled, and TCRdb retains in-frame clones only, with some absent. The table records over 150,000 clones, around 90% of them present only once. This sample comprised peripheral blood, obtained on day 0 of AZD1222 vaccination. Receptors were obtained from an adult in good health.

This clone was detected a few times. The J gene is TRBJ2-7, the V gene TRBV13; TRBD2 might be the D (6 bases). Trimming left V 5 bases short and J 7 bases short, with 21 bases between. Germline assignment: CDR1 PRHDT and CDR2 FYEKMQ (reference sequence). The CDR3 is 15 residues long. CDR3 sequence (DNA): TGTGCCAGCAGCCAGACCCGGGACGGGGGTTGGGAGCAGTACTTC. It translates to CASSQTRDGGWEQYF.

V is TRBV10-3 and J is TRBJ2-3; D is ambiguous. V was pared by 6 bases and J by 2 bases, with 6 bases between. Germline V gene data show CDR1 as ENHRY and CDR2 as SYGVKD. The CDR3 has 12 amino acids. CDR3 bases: TGTGCCATCAGAAGGGACACAGATACGCAGTATTTT. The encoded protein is CAIRRDTDTQYF.